Presented here are 28 T cell receptor beta chains from one specimen sequenced in a study of blood T cell repertoires in COVID-19. Sequencing used immunoSEQ multiplex PCR; TCRdb keeps in-frame clones, though not all of them. The profile covers roughly 98,000 clones, with 82% appearing a single time and 9.5% to 13% taken by the ten largest. The sequenced sample was peripheral blood. These receptor sequences come from a man between 65 and 85 years old with active or convalescent COVID-19.

The J gene is TRBJ2-3, the V gene TRBV6-2 or TRBV6-3; 8 positions agree with TRBD1. This CDR3 contains 18 residues. Germline loops: CDR1 MNHEY, CDR2 SVGEGT. After removal of 2 bases from V and 2 bases from J, the junction contained 12 bases not matched to a gene. CDR3 protein: CASSYPALRGLLTDTQYF. The CDR3 DNA reads TGTGCCAGCAGTTACCCTGCCCTCAGGGGGCTCCTCACAGATACGCAGTATTTT.

The CDR3 loop reads CASSFQLAGADTQYF. As DNA, the CDR3 is TGTGCCAGCAGCTTCCAACTAGCGGGGGCAGATACGCAGTATTTT. V is TRBV7-2 and J is TRBJ2-3, with 11 bases fitting TRBD2. The CDR3 is 15 residues long. Per germline, CDR1 SGHTA and CDR2 FQGNSA. The junction had 3 bases not matched to a gene; V was cut back by 3 bases and J by 4 bases.

This chain uses TRBV27 with TRBJ1-5; a possible D gene is TRBD1 (5 bases). CDR3 length: 14 amino acids. CDR1 and CDR2 (germline): MNHEY, SMNVEV (reference sequence). The V end was cut by 6 bases, the J end by 6 bases, with 15 bases between. The CDR3: CASSPGWKGQPQHF. The CDR3 DNA sequence: TGTGCCAGCAGCCCAGGGTGGAAGGGTCAGCCCCAGCATTTT.

The J gene is TRBJ2-2, the V gene TRBV5-4; 9 bases align to TRBD1. The CDR3 covers 15 residues. V lost 4 bases, J lost 6 bases, and 7 bases stayed unmatched. CDR1 and CDR2 from the germline V gene are SGHNT and YYREEE (reference sequence). The CDR3 DNA is TGTGCCAGCAGCAACATACAGGGGGCGGCCGGGGAGCTGTTTTTT. Its protein product is CASSNIQGAAGELFF.

V is TRBV6-5 and J is TRBJ2-1, with TRBD2 matching over 8 bases. Trimming cost V 2 bases and J 7 bases; bases outside gene matches: 4. CDR1 and CDR2 from the germline V gene are MNHEY and SVGAGI. There are 14 residues in the CDR3. In nucleotides, the CDR3 is TGTGCCAGCAGTTACGGGGGCGGGGGGAATGAGCAGTTCTTC. Amino acids: CASSYGGGGNEQFF.

The rearrangement uses TRBV7-9 and TRBJ2-7, with D possibly being TRBD1 (6 bases). The CDR3 runs 14 residues. Germline V gene lookup returns CDR1 SEHNR and CDR2 FQNEAQ (reference sequence). Trimming left V 5 bases short and J 0 bases short, with 11 bases between. CDR3 sequence reads: CASSPRTASYEQYF. The CDR3 DNA follows: TGTGCCAGCAGCCCCCGGACAGCCTCCTACGAGCAGTACTTC.

The J gene is TRBJ1-1, the V gene TRBV30, with D tentatively TRBD1 (5 bases). Germline V gives CDR1 GTSNPN, CDR2 SVGIG (reference sequence). CDR3 size: 11 residues. V was cut by 4 bases and J by 6 bases, with 9 bases left in between. CDR3 region: CAWKGYAEAFF. The CDR3 bases are TGTGCCTGGAAGGGGTACGCTGAAGCTTTCTTT.

The CDR3 region is CASSRDRGSAFF. The CDR3 DNA sequence: TGTGCCAGCAGCCGAGACAGGGGAAGCGCTTTCTTT. The genes are TRBV6-6 and TRBJ1-1, with 8 bases fitting TRBD1. This CDR3 spans 12 amino acids. V lost 6 bases to trimming and J lost 11 bases; unmatched junction nucleotides: 8. Germline V gene data show CDR1 as MNHNY and CDR2 as SVGAGI (reference sequence).

The rearrangement uses TRBV18 and TRBJ2-1; 9 nucleotides match TRBD1. Germline-derived CDR1 and CDR2 are KGHSH and LQKENI. This CDR3 is built from 15 residues. V lost 2 bases and J lost 1; bases outside the gene matches: 0. The CDR3 sequence: CASSPGQGSYNEQFF. The CDR3 coding sequence is TGTGCCAGCTCACCAGGACAGGGGTCCTACAATGAGCAGTTCTTC.

With respect to this clone: Germline and junction disagree at one end, which may indicate a read error. The chain has TRBV10-1 and TRBJ2-2, with 10 positions matching TRBD2. The CDR3 spans 17 residues. The germline V gene has CDR1 WNHNN and CDR2 SYGVQD (reference sequence). The CDR3 DNA reads as TGCGCCAGCAGCGAGTACCTAGCGGGGGAAAACGCCGGGGAGCTGTTTTTT. Encoded protein: CASSEYLAGENAGELFF.

The rearrangement uses TRBV10-3 and TRBJ2-3; 7 bases agree with TRBD2. Trimming cost V 5 bases and J 3 bases; bases outside gene matches: 14. Germline V gene lookup returns CDR1 ENHRY and CDR2 SYGVKD. This CDR3 has 17 amino acids. The chain's CDR3 is CAISRLGGRKGTDTQYF. CDR3 coding DNA: TGTGCCATCAGTCGCCTGGGGGGGAGGAAGGGAACAGATACGCAGTATTTT.

The chain joins TRBV6-5 to TRBJ1-6; 7 bases fit TRBD1. Germline loops: CDR1 MNHEY, CDR2 SVGAGI. The CDR3 spans 14 residues. V was clipped by 7 bases and J by 10 bases; unmatched bases: 10. CDR3 sequence reads: CASKVPGQFSPLHF. The CDR3, as DNA: TGTGCCAGCAAAGTCCCGGGACAGTTCTCACCCCTCCACTTT.

This rearrangement joins TRBV19 to TRBJ2-5; no reliable D call. Looked up from germline, CDR1 is LNHDA and CDR2 is SQIVND (reference sequence). This CDR3 spans 13 amino acids. Trimming removed 2 bases from V and 1 base from J, with 5 bases in between. The CDR3, as DNA: TGTGCCAGTAGTATACCAGGCCAAGAGACCCAGTACTTC. The encoded protein is CASSIPGQETQYF.

This clone has a handful of counts. V and J are TRBV6-5 and TRBJ2-1; D uncertain. This CDR3 is 14 amino acids long. The V gene's germline CDR1 is MNHEY and CDR2 SVGAGI. The V and J ends lost 5 bases and 6 bases respectively, with 14 bases between them. The CDR3 region has the DNA TGTGCCAGCAGTAACCCGCCACTAAGCAATGAGCAGTTCTTC. It is translated as CASSNPPLSNEQFF.

CDR3 bases: TGTGCCAGCAGCTTAGAGTACGGGATCCAGGTCTACAATGAGCAGTTCTTC. Translated, it gives CASSLEYGIQVYNEQFF. This sequence joins TRBV11-2 and TRBJ2-1; D may be TRBD2 (5 bases). The CDR3 loop spans 17 amino acids. Trimming left V 0 bases short and J 3 bases short, with 15 bases between. Germline V gives CDR1 SGHAT, CDR2 FQNNGV.

The chain combines TRBV19 with TRBJ1-1; D is unresolved. The CDR3 runs to 11 residues. In germline, CDR1 is LNHDA, CDR2 SQIVND (reference sequence). The germline V and J ends were trimmed by 3 bases and 8 bases, with 7 bases remaining between them. CDR3 in DNA: TGTGCCAGTAGTATCTACAGAGAAGCTTTCTTT. Translated: CASSIYREAFF.

This chain uses TRBV7-9 with TRBJ2-5, with 13 nucleotides matching TRBD2. The CDR3 sequence is 16 residues long. The V and J ends lost 5 bases and 5 bases, in that order; junction bases with no gene match: 8. The germline V gene encodes CDR1 SEHNR and CDR2 FQNEAQ (reference sequence). The chain's CDR3 is CASSVTSGGSQETQYF. The CDR3 region has the DNA TGTGCCAGCAGCGTGACTAGCGGGGGGTCTCAGGAGACCCAGTACTTC.

This clone was seen only a few times. This chain uses TRBV18 with TRBJ1-4, with 7 bases matching TRBD1. V shed 4 bases, J shed 6 bases, and the junction held 8 bases outside the gene matches. The CDR3 is 15 residues long. The germline V gene encodes CDR1 KGHSH and CDR2 LQKENI. This CDR3 reads CASSQNTGEDEKLFF. As DNA, the CDR3 is TGTGCCAGCTCACAAAACACAGGGGAGGATGAAAAACTGTTTTTT.

This clone came up a few times. The V call is TRBV11-2, the J call TRBJ2-1, with 7 bases that match TRBD2. CDR1 and CDR2 from the germline V gene are SGHAT and FQNNGV. This CDR3 spans 14 amino acids. The V segment lost 2 bases and the J segment 9 bases; nucleotides outside the gene matches: 7. CDR3 coding DNA: TGTGCCAGCAGCTTATTCGGGGGGATTGTTGAGCAGTTCTTC. Translated, it gives CASSLFGGIVEQFF.

This clone has only one observation. The chain couples TRBV19 to TRBJ2-1; tentative D call: TRBD1 (6 bases). This CDR3 contains 12 residues. The V gene lost 7 bases and the J gene lost 8 bases, with 12 bases spanning the gap. The germline V gene encodes CDR1 LNHDA and CDR2 SQIVND (reference sequence). The CDR3 DNA sequence: TGTGCCAGTATCGGGACACGGGATGAGCAGTTCTTC. Amino acids: CASIGTRDEQFF.

The rearrangement links TRBV27 to TRBJ2-7; 10 nucleotides align to TRBD1. CDR3 length: 16 residues. Germline values: CDR1 MNHEY, CDR2 SMNVEV (reference sequence). V was pared by 4 bases and J by 0 bases, with 6 bases of the junction left unmatched. The CDR3 loop is CASSSPRTGGSYEQYF. The CDR3 coding sequence is TGTGCCAGCAGTTCCCCTCGGACAGGGGGCTCCTACGAGCAGTACTTC.

The chain combines TRBV9 with TRBJ2-7, with D maybe TRBD1 (6 bases). Germline V CDR1 and CDR2: SGDLS, YYNGEE. This CDR3 spans 15 amino acids. V was cut by 3 bases and J by 3 bases, with 16 bases left in between. The CDR3 loop reads CASSAGPLQGYEQYF. The CDR3 DNA sequence: TGTGCCAGCAGCGCAGGACCGTTACAGGGCTACGAGCAGTACTTC.

V usage is TRBV10-3 and J usage is TRBJ1-1; TRBD1 is a possible D gene (6 bases). There are 14 residues in the CDR3. Germline assignment: CDR1 ENHRY and CDR2 SYGVKD. Deletions cut 0 bases from V and 5 bases from J, with 10 bases between. The CDR3 here is CAISESGQGTEAFF. The CDR3 coding sequence is TGTGCCATCAGTGAGTCGGGGCAGGGGACTGAAGCTTTCTTT.

The rearrangement uses TRBV2 and TRBJ2-1; 11 bases map to TRBD2. Germline CDR1 and CDR2: SNHLY and FYNNEI. This CDR3 has 15 residues. After removal of 5 bases from V and 6 bases from J, the junction contained 6 bases not matched to a gene. The CDR3 bases are TGTGCCAGCAGTCCCCTTAGCGGGGGGGCCAATGAGCAGTTCTTC. This sequence encodes CASSPLSGGANEQFF.

The rearrangement joins TRBV9 to TRBJ2-1; no definite D call. Germline V lookup: CDR1 SGDLS, CDR2 YYNGEE. The CDR3 contains 16 residues. V dropped 3 bases and J dropped 0 bases, with 13 bases sitting between them. CDR3 in DNA: TGTGCCAGCAGCGCTTCGGGTGCGAGCTCCTACAATGAGCAGTTCTTC. It specifies CASSASGASSYNEQFF. The whole variable domain, remainder taken from reference TRBV9 and TRBJ2-1, is DSGVTQTPKHLITATGQRVTLRCSPRSGDLSVYWYQQSLDQGLQFLIQYYNGEERAKGNILERFSAQQFPDLHSELNLSSLELGDSALYFCASSASGASSYNEQFFGPGTRLTVL.

V usage is TRBV18 and J usage is TRBJ2-7, with 10 nucleotides matching TRBD2. The CDR3 totals 15 residues. Germline CDR1 and CDR2: KGHSH and LQKENI. The J segment lost 2 bases and the V segment lost 3 bases, leaving 4 bases of the junction unmatched. The CDR3 DNA follows: TGTGCCAGCTCACCCCTAGCGGGGGAGCCCTACGAGCAGTACTTC. Translating it yields CASSPLAGEPYEQYF.

This chain connects TRBV5-6 to TRBJ1-4, with 8 bases matching TRBD1. The germline V gene has CDR1 SGHDT and CDR2 YYEEEE. This CDR3 has 15 residues. Trimming cost V 3 bases and J 0 bases; bases outside gene matches: 1. The CDR3 loop reads CASSSGGATNEKLFF. In DNA form, the CDR3 reads TGTGCCAGCAGCTCAGGGGGCGCAACTAATGAAAAACTGTTTTTT.

V is TRBV12-3 or TRBV12-4 and J is TRBJ1-4; TRBD1 might be the D (5 bases). V lost 3 bases and J 8 bases, leaving 10 bases between the germline ends. The CDR3 length is 13 residues. The CDR3 nucleotides read TGTGCCAGCAGTTTCGGACAAGGGGAAAAACTGTTTTTT. Its protein is CASSFGQGEKLFF.